The 14 T cell receptor beta chains below all came from one sample that was sequenced in a study of blood T cell repertoires in COVID-19. Clones were sequenced by immunoSEQ multiplex PCR, and TCRdb holds only the in-frame ones, with some missing. The repertoire holds fewer than 150,000 clones, 85% seen once, with 4.3% in the top ten. The sample was peripheral blood. The receptors were sampled from a human donor in a cohort sampled during active COVID-19.

This clone was seen just once. This chain joins TRBV18 and TRBJ1-1; 12 bases line up with TRBD1. Germline assignment: CDR1 KGHSH and CDR2 LQKENI. CDR3 length equals 16 residues. J lost 4 bases, V lost 2 bases, and 5 bases had no gene match. This CDR3 reads CASSPGTGGGVTEAFF. CDR3 coding DNA: TGTGCCAGCTCACCAGGGACAGGGGGCGGGGTCACTGAAGCTTTCTTT.

The rearrangement uses TRBV9 and TRBJ1-4; no clear D. The CDR3 extends over 12 amino acids. Germline values: CDR1 SGDLS, CDR2 YYNGEE. V was shortened by 3 bases and J by 7 bases, with 7 bases between the two germline ends. CDR3 sequence reads: CASSARGEKLFF. DNA of the CDR3: TGTGCCAGCAGCGCGAGAGGTGAAAAACTGTTTTTT.

J is TRBJ1-6 and V is TRBV19; tentatively, D is TRBD1 (6 bases). Germline CDR1 reads LNHDA; CDR2 reads SQIVND (reference sequence). With 4 bases removed from V and 10 bases from J, the gap between germline ends came to 17 bases. The CDR3 has 15 residues. CDR3 loop: CASSRNRDFGSPLHF. The CDR3 DNA sequence: TGTGCCAGTAGTAGAAACAGGGATTTCGGATCACCCCTCCACTTT.

This chain uses TRBV18 with TRBJ2-5; perhaps TRBD1 as D (5 bases). The V end was cut by 3 bases, the J end by 5 bases, with 7 bases between. The CDR3 loop spans 12 amino acids. In germline, CDR1 is KGHSH, CDR2 LQKENI. The CDR3: CASSPAGETQYF. DNA for the CDR3: TGTGCCAGCTCACCGGCAGGGGAGACCCAGTACTTC.

This chain links TRBV21-1 with TRBJ1-3. TRBV21-1 is noted as a pseudogene. The CDR3 is 18 amino acids. The CDR3 region has the DNA TGTGCCAGCAGCAAAGTGGGTGGCGGGGGTCAAGCTGGAAACACCATATATTTT. It translates to CASSKVGGGGQAGNTIYF.

To note about this clone: Being one base from a much bigger clone, this may be a read error. This specimen includes other DNA sequences encoding the same CDR3. CDR3 region: CASSKEGAGRNTDTQYF. In DNA, the CDR3 is TGTGCCAGCAGCAAAGAGGGGGCGGGCCGAAACACAGATACGCAGTATTTT. This chain joins TRBV21-1 and TRBJ2-3; the table's D call, TRBD1, has no DNA check behind it. TRBV21-1 has pseudogene status. The CDR3 contains 17 residues.

The rearrangement links TRBV2 to TRBJ1-1; possibly TRBD1 for D (6 bases). The CDR3 is 13 amino acids. V shed 6 bases and J shed 8 bases, with 16 bases lying between them. Germline CDR1 is SNHLY and CDR2 is FYNNEI. CDR3 amino acids: CASRILGGAEAFF. The CDR3 bases are TGTGCCAGCAGAATTCTCGGGGGGGCCGAAGCTTTCTTT. The entire variable domain, with the rest obtained from reference TRBV2 and TRBJ1-1, is as follows: EPEVTQTPSHQVTQMGQEVILRCVPISNHLYFYWYRQILGQKVEFLVSFYNNEISEKSEIFDDQFSVERPDGSNFTLKIRSTKLEDSAMYFCASRILGGAEAFFGQGTRLTVV.

This clone was seen more than once but under ten times. V and J are TRBV6-2 or TRBV6-3 and TRBJ2-2; TRBD2 matches 9 bases. This CDR3 is built from 18 residues. The V segment lost 1 base and the J segment 2 bases; nucleotides outside the gene matches: 8. CDR1 is MNHEY, CDR2 SVGEGT, per germline. The CDR3 coding sequence is TGTGCCAGCAGTTACTTCCCGCAGCGGGAGGTTAACACCGGGGAGCTGTTTTTT. It codes for CASSYFPQREVNTGELFF.

The gene calls are TRBV29-1 and TRBJ2-3, with 8 positions matching TRBD2. V lost 5 bases to trimming and J lost 0 bases; unmatched junction nucleotides: 4. The CDR3 runs to 14 residues. Germline CDR1 is SQVTM and CDR2 is ANQGSEA. Here the CDR3 reads CSVNSGTSTDTQYF. The CDR3 nucleotides read TGCAGCGTTAATAGCGGGACTAGCACAGATACGCAGTATTTT.

The chain carries TRBV14 and TRBJ2-3; 8 bases match TRBD2. The junction had 14 bases not matched to a gene; V was cut back by 1 base and J by 11 bases. Germline CDR1 SGHDN, CDR2 FVKESK. This CDR3 contains 16 residues. This chain's CDR3 is CASSQGGLAGLQGQYF. The DNA of the CDR3 is TGTGCCAGCAGCCAAGGGGGGCTAGCGGGCCTCCAGGGGCAGTATTTT.

This chain joins TRBV19 and TRBJ2-3; maybe TRBD1 (7 bases). CDR1 and CDR2 from the germline V gene are LNHDA and SQIVND (reference sequence). Trimming took 3 bases from V and 2 from J, leaving 12 bases between them. The CDR3 loop spans 15 amino acids. The CDR3 nucleotides read TGTGCCAGTAGTATGGAGGGGGCTGTCACAGATACGCAGTATTTT. This translates into CASSMEGAVTDTQYF. Full variable domain (missing parts from reference TRBV19 and TRBJ2-3): DGGITQSPKYLFRKEGQNVTLSCEQNLNHDAMYWYRQDPGQGLRLIYYSQIVNDFQKGDIAEGYSVSREKKESFPLTVTSAQKNPTAFYLCASSMEGAVTDTQYFGPGTRLTVL.

The chain couples TRBV5-4 to TRBJ1-4, with 8 positions matching TRBD1. The germline V gene encodes CDR1 SGHNT and CDR2 YYREEE (reference sequence). The CDR3 totals 15 residues. V shed 0 bases, J shed 7 bases, and the junction held 5 bases outside the gene matches. The CDR3 nucleotides read TGTGCCAGCAGCTTGGGGGGTCAGGGGGCTGAAAAACTGTTTTTT. Protein sequence: CASSLGGQGAEKLFF.

V and J are TRBV7-3 and TRBJ2-1, with D perhaps TRBD2 (6 bases). The germline V gene has CDR1 SGHTA and CDR2 FQGTGA. The CDR3 has 15 amino acids. V shed 5 bases and J shed 4 bases, with 15 bases lying between them. CDR3 sequence reads: CASSPSWRGYNEQFF. In DNA, the CDR3 is TGTGCCAGCAGCCCGAGCTGGCGGGGTTACAATGAGCAGTTCTTC.

The chain recombines TRBV6-1 with TRBJ2-5, with unresolved D. Germline V CDR1 and CDR2: MNHNS, SASEGT. Trimming stripped 3 bases from V and 2 bases from J, with 7 bases between. This CDR3 is 13 amino acids long. CDR3 nucleotides: TGTGCCAGCAGTGAGGGCTGGCAAGAGACCCAGTACTTC. Translating it yields CASSEGWQETQYF.